Below, 13 T cell receptor beta chains from the same sample are listed, as sequenced in a study of blood T cell repertoires in COVID-19. Measured with immunoSEQ multiplex PCR; TCRdb has only the in-frame clones, and not every one. The sample has 100,000 or so clones, about 81% seen once. The sample taken for sequencing was peripheral blood. These receptors all stem from a human donor in a cohort sampled during active COVID-19.

This chain links TRBV28 with TRBJ2-4; tentatively, D is TRBD2 (6 bases). The CDR3 runs to 14 residues. The germline V gene encodes CDR1 MDHEN and CDR2 SYDVKM. V was trimmed by 2 bases and J by 6 bases, leaving 11 bases between them. The CDR3 sequence is CASSLGGAGNIQYF. CDR3 nucleotide sequence: TGTGCCAGCAGTTTAGGCGGGGCGGGAAACATTCAGTACTTC.

The CDR3, as DNA: TGTGCCAGCAGCCCTTGGGTTAGCGGGGGCGGCGAGCAGTACTTC. This sequence encodes CASSPWVSGGGEQYF. The chain carries TRBV7-8 and TRBJ2-7, with 9 positions matching TRBD2. Germline CDR1 SGHVS, CDR2 FQNEAQ. The CDR3 is 15 residues long. Trimming took 5 bases from V and 6 from J; bases not matched to a gene: 11.

CDR3 loop: CASAEQGSTEAFF. The CDR3 nucleotides are TGTGCCAGCGCAGAACAGGGAAGCACTGAAGCTTTCTTT. The chain combines TRBV6-5 with TRBJ1-1; tentative D call: TRBD1 (6 bases). Per germline, CDR1 MNHEY and CDR2 SVGAGI. Trimming left V 8 bases short and J 4 bases short, with 14 bases between. The CDR3 is made up of 13 amino acids.

The chain recombines TRBV6-5 with TRBJ1-1; TRBD1 might be the D (6 bases). The CDR3 totals 14 residues. CDR1 and CDR2 (germline): MNHEY, SVGAGI. Trimming removed 6 bases at V and 3 bases at J, with 14 bases between. CDR3 sequence (DNA): TGTGCCAGCAGCTCTCGAGGGGGGGACACTGAAGCTTTCTTT. Its translation: CASSSRGGDTEAFF.

Details on this clone: The same CDR3 also results from other DNA sequences found in this sample. V gene TRBV5-1 combines with J gene TRBJ2-7; no reliable D call. Looked up from germline, CDR1 is SGHRS and CDR2 is YFSETQ. Trimming took off 0 bases at V and 4 bases at J, with 5 bases between the two ends. The CDR3 spans 12 residues. CDR3: CASSLGAYEQYF. In DNA, the CDR3 is TGCGCCAGCAGCTTGGGTGCGTACGAGCAGTACTTC.

The rearrangement uses TRBV5-4 and TRBJ2-3, with 8 nucleotides matching TRBD1. Germline lookup yields CDR1 SGHNT and CDR2 YYREEE (reference sequence). Losses at the gene ends were 4 bases for V and 0 bases for J; bases not matched to a gene: 10. The CDR3 totals 17 residues. The CDR3: CASSPPPGQGSTDTQYF. In nucleotides, the CDR3 is TGTGCCAGCAGCCCGCCTCCCGGACAGGGTAGCACAGATACGCAGTATTTT. Full variable domain (rest looked up from reference TRBV5-4 and TRBJ2-3): ETGVTQSPTHLIKTRGQQVTLRCSSQSGHNTVSWYQQALGQGPQFIFQYYREEENGRGNFPPRFSGLQFPNYSSELNVNALELDDSALYLCASSPPPGQGSTDTQYFGPGTRLTVL.

V usage is TRBV10-2 and J usage is TRBJ2-5, with 8 nucleotides matching TRBD1. CDR3 length: 13 residues. With V trimmed by 10 bases and J by 5 bases, 9 bases remained unmatched. Looked up from germline, CDR1 is WSHSY and CDR2 is SAAADI. CDR3 sequence (DNA): TGCGCCACTACCCCAGGGGGCTGGGAGACCCAGTACTTC. This translates into CATTPGGWETQYF.

CDR3 region: CASSLLQGRTGELFF. CDR3 nucleotide sequence: TGTGCCAGCAGTTTATTACAGGGGAGGACCGGGGAGCTGTTTTTT. The genes are TRBV27 and TRBJ2-2; possible D gene TRBD1, 7 bases. Trimming cost V 1 base and J 5 bases, with 11 bases left between them. Per the germline V gene, CDR1 is MNHEY and CDR2 is SMNVEV (reference sequence). CDR3 length: 15 residues.

J is TRBJ1-4 and V is TRBV9; D is uncertain. Germline-derived CDR1 and CDR2 are SGDLS and YYNGEE. There are 15 residues in the CDR3. Trimming took off 0 bases at V and 7 bases at J, with 13 bases between the two ends. The CDR3 DNA is TGTGCCAGCAGCGTAGATGGTCACGGGAGTGAAAAACTGTTTTTT. Translating gives CASSVDGHGSEKLFF.

The chain is built from TRBV11-2 and TRBJ2-1; tentatively, D is TRBD1 (5 bases). The V gene's germline CDR1 is SGHAT and CDR2 FQNNGV. V was cut by 2 bases and J by 11 bases, with 22 bases left in between. The CDR3 sequence is 16 residues long. The CDR3 bases are TGTGCCAGCAGCTTACGACGGCAAATTAATTCAGGGAAGCAGTTCTTC. Translated, it gives CASSLRRQINSGKQFF.

This rearrangement joins TRBV18 to TRBJ2-7, with 8 positions matching TRBD1. The germline gives CDR1 KGHSH, CDR2 LQKENI. This CDR3 spans 16 amino acids. The junction had 10 bases not matched to a gene; V was cut back by 4 bases and J by 2 bases. The CDR3 DNA is TGTGCCAGCTCACGCCAACCCGGGACAGGAGCCTACGAGCAGTACTTC. It encodes CASSRQPGTGAYEQYF.

The chain recombines TRBV30 with TRBJ2-7; 8 bases agree with TRBD1. Trimming removed 3 bases from V and 5 bases from J; junction bases left unmatched: 9. CDR3 size: 14 residues. Germline V gene lookup returns CDR1 GTSNPN and CDR2 SVGIG (reference sequence). The CDR3, as DNA: TGTGCCTGGAGCTTTCGACAGGGGAACAACGAGCAGTACTTC. It yields the protein CAWSFRQGNNEQYF.

For this clone: Other DNA variants within this sample encode the same CDR3. V and J are TRBV7-3 and TRBJ2-3, with 9 bases identical to TRBD1. V trimming: 1 base; J trimming: 0 bases; junction bases outside the gene matches: 2. Germline V CDR1 and CDR2: SGHTA, FQGTGA. The CDR3 is made up of 16 amino acids. The CDR3 region has the DNA TGTGCCAGCAGCTTAATCGGACAGGGGAGCACAGATACGCAGTATTTT. Amino acid sequence: CASSLIGQGSTDTQYF.